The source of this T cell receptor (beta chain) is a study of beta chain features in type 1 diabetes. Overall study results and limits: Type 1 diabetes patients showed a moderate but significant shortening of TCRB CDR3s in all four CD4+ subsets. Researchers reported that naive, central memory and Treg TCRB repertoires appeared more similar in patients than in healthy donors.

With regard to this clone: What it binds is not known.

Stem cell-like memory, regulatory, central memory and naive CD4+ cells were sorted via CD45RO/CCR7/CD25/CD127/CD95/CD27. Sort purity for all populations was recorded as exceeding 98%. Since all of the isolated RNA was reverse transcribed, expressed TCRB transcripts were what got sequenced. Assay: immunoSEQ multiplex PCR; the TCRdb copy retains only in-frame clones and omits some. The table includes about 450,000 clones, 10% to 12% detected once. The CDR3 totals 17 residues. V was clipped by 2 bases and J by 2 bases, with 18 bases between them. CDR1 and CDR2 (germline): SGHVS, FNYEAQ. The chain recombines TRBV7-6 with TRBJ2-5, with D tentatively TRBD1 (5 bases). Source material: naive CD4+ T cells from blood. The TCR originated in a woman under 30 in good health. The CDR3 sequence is CASSLTPRLGRQETQYF. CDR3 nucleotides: TGTGCCAGCAGCTTAACGCCACGCCTGGGGCGTCAAGAGACCCAGTACTTC.